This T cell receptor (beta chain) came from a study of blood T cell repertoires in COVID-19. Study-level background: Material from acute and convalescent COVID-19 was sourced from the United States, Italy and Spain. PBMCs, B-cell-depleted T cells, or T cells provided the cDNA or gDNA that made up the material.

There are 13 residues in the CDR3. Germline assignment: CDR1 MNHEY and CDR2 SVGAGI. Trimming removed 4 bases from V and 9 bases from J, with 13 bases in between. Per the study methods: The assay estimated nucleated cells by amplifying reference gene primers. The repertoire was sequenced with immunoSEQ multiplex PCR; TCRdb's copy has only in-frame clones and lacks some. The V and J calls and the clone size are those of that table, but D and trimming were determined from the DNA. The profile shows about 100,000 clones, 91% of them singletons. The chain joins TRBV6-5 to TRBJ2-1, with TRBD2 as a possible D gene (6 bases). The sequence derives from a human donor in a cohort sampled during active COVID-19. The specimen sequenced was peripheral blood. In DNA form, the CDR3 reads TGTGCCAGCAGTTTTACCCCCGGGGGTGAGCAGTTCTTC. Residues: CASSFTPGGEQFF.